These T cell receptor beta chains were read from a single sample in a study of T cell responses to AZD1222 COVID-19 vaccine. This table comes from immunoSEQ multiplex PCR, and its TCRdb copy is limited to in-frame clones, with some not included. Altogether more than 100,000 clones are present, 88% being singletons, with the ten largest covering roughly 7.4%. Sequencing used peripheral blood, obtained on day 0 of AZD1222 vaccination. The receptors come from an adult in good health. The CDR3 runs from the conserved cysteine through the conserved F or W. Fields, in order: V gene, D gene, clone size, J gene, CDR3 DNA, CDR3 protein. A D gene is named only where the DNA matches it firmly. Size is stated for part of the rows, as once, few or many counts, or as a class when the clone is expanded.

TRBV2,.,once,TRBJ1-2,TGTGCCAGCAGTGACAATAATAGAGGCGGCTACACCTTC,CASSDNNRGGYTF
TRBV7-2,TRBD1,.,TRBJ1-4,TGTGCCAGCAGCTCTAGACAGGGGGGAGCAACTAATGAAAAACTGTTTTTT,CASSSRQGGATNEKLFF
TRBV4-2,.,.,TRBJ1-2,TGTGCCAGCAGCCAAGATGAAGCAGGGTTTGGCTACACCTTC,CASSQDEAGFGYTF
TRBV7-9,.,.,TRBJ2-7,TGTGCCAGCAGCCGGGACCTCTCCTACGAGCAGTACTTC,CASSRDLSYEQYF
TRBV19,.,.,TRBJ1-5,TGTGCCAGTGGTATCGTGGCTTCTCAGCCCCAGCATTTT,CASGIVASQPQHF
TRBV19,.,.,TRBJ1-5,TGTGCCAGTACTAAGGTAGGGGGGGCGAGCAATCAGCCCCAGCATTTT,CASTKVGGASNQPQHF
TRBV6-6,.,.,TRBJ1-1,TGTGCCAGCAGTGGGCCCGGGACACCGAACACTGAAGCTTTCTTT,CASSGPGTPNTEAFF
TRBV6-5,.,.,TRBJ2-7,TGTGCCAGCAGTTGGAAGGGGCGATCCTACGAGCAGTACTTC,CASSWKGRSYEQYF
TRBV18,TRBD1,.,TRBJ2-5,TGTGCCAGCTCGAGGGACAGGGATTTCCAAGAGACCCAGTACTTC,CASSRDRDFQETQYF
TRBV2,TRBD2,.,TRBJ2-5,TGTGCCAGCAGTGGGACTAGCGGGGGGCAAGAGACCCAGTACTTC,CASSGTSGGQETQYF
TRBV9,.,few,TRBJ1-1,TGTGCCAGCAGCGGCCCCACGGCTGAAGCTTTCTTT,CASSGPTAEAFF
TRBV19,.,.,TRBJ2-7,TGTGCCAGCCGACCTTCTGCCGGGGACGAGCAGTACTTC,CASRPSAGDEQYF
TRBV5-8,TRBD1,.,TRBJ1-5,TGTGCCAGCAGCACAGGGACAGGGTGGGAGCAGCCCCAGCATTTT,CASSTGTGWEQPQHF
TRBV7-9,TRBD1,.,TRBJ1-4,TGTGCCAGCAGCCCCCCGGGACAGGGGTTTGGAAAACTGTTTTTT,CASSPPGQGFGKLFF
TRBV6-5,.,.,TRBJ2-3,TGTGCCAGCGAGGTACGGGGGGCTAGCACAGATACGCAGTATTTT,CASEVRGASTDTQYF
TRBV7-9,.,.,TRBJ1-4,TGTGCCAGCAGCCGACCCAGCCAGACACGACAAAATGAAAAACTGTTTTTT,CASSRPSQTRQNEKLFF
TRBV9,.,.,TRBJ1-1,TGTGCCAGCAGCGTAGTTAACAGGCTAACGGAAGCTTTCTTT,CASSVVNRLTEAFF
TRBV7-2,TRBD2,.,TRBJ2-7,TGTGCCAGCACCACTCCGGCTAGCGGACCCTACGAGCAGTACTTC,CASTTPASGPYEQYF
TRBV10-3,.,.,TRBJ2-7,TGTGCCATCAGTGAGGGACTTAACGAGCAGTACTTC,CAISEGLNEQYF
TRBV25-1,.,.,TRBJ1-6,TGTGCCAGCAACTATAATTCACCCCTCCACTTT,CASNYNSPLHF
TRBV6-2/TRBV6-3,TRBD1,.,TRBJ1-5,TGTGCCAGCAGTAACGACCGGGACAGGGGCTATAGCAATCAGCCCCAGCATTTT,CASSNDRDRGYSNQPQHF
TRBV7-8,.,.,TRBJ1-6,TGTGCCAGCAGCTTACTCGAAAACTATAATTCACCCCTCCACTTT,CASSLLENYNSPLHF
TRBV4-1,TRBD1,.,TRBJ2-7,TGCGCCAGCAGCCACCTCGACAGGGTTCCCTACGAGCAGTACTTC,CASSHLDRVPYEQYF
TRBV9,TRBD2,.,TRBJ2-7,TGTGCCAGCAGCGTAGGAGCGGGACCGGGCGACCACGAGCAGTACTTC,CASSVGAGPGDHEQYF
TRBV7-3,.,.,TRBJ1-1,TGTGCCAGCAGCTTTCAGGGTCTGAACACTGAAGCTTTCTTT,CASSFQGLNTEAFF
TRBV2,TRBD1,.,TRBJ2-6,TGTGCCAGCAGTGGGATACGGACAGGGGGCTCTGGGGCCAACGTCCTGACTTTC,CASSGIRTGGSGANVLTF
TRBV12-5,TRBD2,.,TRBJ2-3,TGTGCTAGTGGTCTTCCTTGGCTAGCGGGAGCCGGGGGAGATACGCAGTATTTT,CASGLPWLAGAGGDTQYF
TRBV27,.,.,TRBJ1-5,TGTGCCAGCAGGCCAGACTATAGCAATCAGCCCCAGCATTTT,CASRPDYSNQPQHF
TRBV19,TRBD1,.,TRBJ1-1,TGTGCCAGTAGTCTACAGGGGGCCGGCACTGAAGCTTTCTTT,CASSLQGAGTEAFF
TRBV27,TRBD2,.,TRBJ2-2,TGTGCCAGCAGTTTTTGGAGTCGCCTAGCGGGGGTGACCGGGGAGCTGTTTTTT,CASSFWSRLAGVTGELFF
TRBV7-2,.,.,TRBJ1-2,TGTGCCAGCCCCGGGCGATCTTTTCGGGGCTACACCTTC,CASPGRSFRGYTF
TRBV15,.,once,TRBJ1-4,TGTGCCACCAGCAGTCTAACAGGGCTAAATGAAAAACTGTTTTTT,CATSSLTGLNEKLFF
TRBV10-3,.,.,TRBJ2-5,TGTGCCATCAGGGGGACGGAAGAGACCCAGTACTTC,CAIRGTEETQYF
TRBV7-6,.,.,TRBJ2-5,TGTGCCAGCAGCTTCGACAGGGAGGGTAGGGAGACCCAGTACTTC,CASSFDREGRETQYF
TRBV27,.,.,TRBJ1-1,TGTGCCAGCAGTACCCCTGGGGGGGCCTTTGAAGCTTTCTTT,CASSTPGGAFEAFF
TRBV6-4,.,.,TRBJ1-2,TGTGCCAGCAGCGATAACTATGGCTACACCTTC,CASSDNYGYTF
TRBV27,TRBD1,.,TRBJ1-1,TGTGCCAGCAGTAATGGGACAGCCGAAGCTTTCTTT,CASSNGTAEAFF
TRBV2,TRBD2,.,TRBJ2-1,TGTGCCAGCCTTAGCGGGGGGGCCGACAATGAGCAGTTCTTC,CASLSGGADNEQFF
TRBV5-5,.,.,TRBJ2-2,TGTGCCAGCAGCTTTGAAGTGTTAAGGACCGGGGAGCTGTTTTTT,CASSFEVLRTGELFF
TRBV5-4,TRBD1,.,TRBJ1-5,TGTGCCAGCAGCTTCTCAGGGGGTCAGCCCCAGCATTTT,CASSFSGGQPQHF
TRBV15,.,.,TRBJ2-1,TGTGCCACCAGCAGCGATCACAGGAGTGAGCAGTTCTTC,CATSSDHRSEQFF